This entry concerns a single TCR beta chain. This sample was included in a study of control samples from healthy donors and cancer patients. The protocol was immunoSEQ multiplex PCR, while the TCRdb copy is restricted to in-frame clones and leaves out a portion. Of 85,000 to 100,000 clones in the sample, roughly 93% were seen once. Trimming took 0 bases from V and 5 from J; bases not matched to a gene: 10. CDR3 length equals 18 residues. CDR1 LGHNA and CDR2 YNFKEQ come from the germline V gene. V gene TRBV4-2 combines with J gene TRBJ2-1; 10 nucleotides agree with TRBD2. This sequence originates from a man younger than 30 in good health. Sequencing was done on a sample of blood. CDR3 nucleotide sequence: TGTGCCAGCAGCCAAGAAACTTCTAGCGGGGGATACGACAATGAGCAGTTCTTC. It yields the protein CASSQETSSGGYDNEQFF.